Shown below are 25 T cell receptor beta chains from a single sample sequenced in a study of shared clonotypes between healthy human individuals. Only CD45RO-negative cells positively selected for CCR7 counted as naive CD8 cells, so terminally differentiated effector memory CD45RA+ cells were excluded. Clones were sequenced by immunoSEQ multiplex PCR, and TCRdb holds only the in-frame ones, with some missing. The sample records around 600,000 clones, approximately 95% being singletons. Sequencing was carried out using naive CD8+ T cells sorted from blood. These receptors all come from a woman in her 30s in good health.

The chain has TRBV7-9 and TRBJ2-1; D is possibly TRBD2 (6 bases). CDR3 length: 14 amino acids. Trimming pared 3 bases from V and 1 base from J, leaving 7 bases between. The V gene's germline CDR1 is SEHNR and CDR2 FQNEAQ (reference sequence). This chain's CDR3 is CASSFGTSYNEQFF. The CDR3 nucleotides read TGTGCCAGCAGCTTCGGGACTTCCTACAATGAGCAGTTCTTC.

This chain uses TRBV11-2 with TRBJ2-1; TRBD2 agrees at 9 bases. This CDR3 is 16 amino acids long. The germline CDR1 and CDR2 sequences are SGHAT and FQNNGV. Trimming at V came to 1 base and at J to 8 bases, leaving 9 bases not matched to a gene. The CDR3 sequence: CASSLVWREGLDEQFF. CDR3 DNA: TGTGCCAGCAGCTTAGTGTGGCGGGAGGGCCTAGATGAGCAGTTCTTC.

The chain uses TRBV5-6 and TRBJ2-5, with D perhaps being TRBD1 or TRBD2 (5 bases each). The CDR3 covers 14 residues. From germline, CDR1 is SGHDT and CDR2 YYEEEE. Trimming stripped 4 bases from V and 0 bases from J, with 10 bases between. CDR3 region: CASSAGTDQETQYF. CDR3 DNA sequence: TGTGCCAGCAGCGCAGGGACCGACCAAGAGACCCAGTACTTC.

V is TRBV6-1 and J is TRBJ2-1; 13 bases map to TRBD2. This CDR3 is built from 19 residues. Germline CDR1 and CDR2: MNHNS and SASEGT. After removal of 3 bases from V and 3 bases from J, the junction contained 11 bases not matched to a gene. CDR3 nucleotide sequence: TGTGCCAGCAGTGATCTACTAGCGGGAGGGAGGGGAATCTACAATGAGCAGTTCTTC. Protein sequence: CASSDLLAGGRGIYNEQFF.

The chain employs TRBV7-6 and TRBJ1-3, with 9 bases aligning to TRBD1. Germline values: CDR1 SGHVS, CDR2 FNYEAQ. J gave up 2 bases and V 4 bases, and 6 bases lay outside the gene matches. This CDR3 has 16 residues. In nucleotides, the CDR3 is TGTGCCAGCAGCTCCACAGGGGGCGCAGCTGGAAACACCATATATTTT. Translating it yields CASSSTGGAAGNTIYF. Full variable domain (outside the CDR3, taken from reference TRBV7-6 and TRBJ1-3): GAGVSQSPRYKVTKRGQDVALRCDPISGHVSLYWYRQALGQGPEFLTYFNYEAQQDKSGLPNDRFSAERPEGSISTLTIQRTEQRDSAMYRCASSSTGGAAGNTIYFGEGSWLTVV.

The chain links TRBV10-2 to TRBJ2-1; D is uncertain. Trimming stripped 3 bases from V and 0 bases from J, with 6 bases between. Germline-derived CDR1 and CDR2 are WSHSY and SAAADI. This CDR3 contains 14 residues. In DNA, the CDR3 is TGCGCCAGCAGTGAAGGAAGCTCCTACAATGAGCAGTTCTTC. Encoded protein: CASSEGSSYNEQFF.

The chain combines TRBV6-1 with TRBJ2-7; 9 bases are shared with TRBD2. V shed 2 bases and J 6 bases; nucleotides not matched to a gene: 5. CDR3 size: 14 residues. Germline CDR1 and CDR2: MNHNS and SASEGT. The CDR3 sequence: CASSELGLASEQYF. CDR3 in DNA: TGTGCCAGCAGTGAACTCGGACTAGCGTCCGAGCAGTACTTC.

This clone appeared a single time. This chain joins TRBV28 and TRBJ2-1; 9 bases are a match to TRBD2. Germline loops: CDR1 MDHEN, CDR2 SYDVKM. This CDR3 is 17 amino acids long. V lost 2 bases, J lost 3 bases, and 8 bases stayed unmatched. The CDR3 loop reads CASSLPPQREDYNEQFF. DNA for the CDR3: TGTGCCAGCAGTTTACCCCCTCAGCGGGAGGACTACAATGAGCAGTTCTTC. The whole variable domain, filled in from reference TRBV28 and TRBJ2-1, reads DVKVTQSSRYLVKRTGEKVFLECVQDMDHENMFWYRQDPGLGLRLIYFSYDVKMKEKGDIPEGYSVSREKKERFSLILESASTNQTSMYLCASSLPPQREDYNEQFFGPGTRLTVL.

The chain has TRBV7-9 and TRBJ2-1; tentatively, D is TRBD2 (8 bases). Germline values: CDR1 SEHNR, CDR2 FQNEAQ (reference sequence). Trimming took 6 bases from V and 6 from J, leaving 30 bases between them. The CDR3 has 19 amino acids. The CDR3 loop is CASRHRDSIGLAGPNEQFF. Written as DNA, the CDR3 is TGTGCCAGCAGACACCGGGACAGCATCGGTTTAGCGGGGCCCAATGAGCAGTTCTTC. The full variable domain, rest sourced from reference TRBV7-9 and TRBJ2-1, is DTGVSQNPRHKITKRGQNVTFRCDPISEHNRLYWYRQTLGQGPEFLTYFQNEAQLEKSRLLSDRFSAERPKGSFSTLEIQRTEQGDSAMYLCASRHRDSIGLAGPNEQFFGPGTRLTVL.

This chain joins TRBV7-8 and TRBJ1-3; D may be TRBD1 (6 bases). V was trimmed by 2 bases and J by 6 bases, leaving 11 bases between them. The CDR3 has 14 amino acids. Germline V CDR1 and CDR2: SGHVS, FQNEAQ. The CDR3 reads CASSLMGGANTIYF. CDR3 bases: TGTGCCAGCAGCTTAATGGGGGGCGCAAACACCATATATTTT.

The rearrangement links TRBV7-9 to TRBJ2-1; 7 bases match TRBD1. This CDR3 is built from 17 residues. Germline V CDR1 and CDR2: SEHNR, FQNEAQ (reference sequence). J lost 5 bases, V lost 2 bases, and 12 bases had no gene match. The CDR3 region is CASSLTLTGDKDNEQFF. CDR3 nucleotides: TGTGCCAGCAGCTTAACACTAACAGGGGACAAAGACAATGAGCAGTTCTTC.

The chain employs TRBV9 and TRBJ1-3; tentative D call: TRBD1 (5 bases). Germline-derived CDR1 and CDR2 are SGDLS and YYNGEE. The CDR3 sequence is 14 residues long. V was clipped by 4 bases and J by 7 bases, with 15 bases between them. CDR3 DNA sequence: TGTGCCAGCAGCACCGGACGAGGGGATAACACCATATATTTT. Translating gives CASSTGRGDNTIYF. The full variable domain, completed using reference TRBV9 and TRBJ1-3, is DSGVTQTPKHLITATGQRVTLRCSPRSGDLSVYWYQQSLDQGLQFLIQYYNGEERAKGNILERFSAQQFPDLHSELNLSSLELGDSALYFCASSTGRGDNTIYFGEGSWLTVV.

This clone was counted only a few times. The chain is built from TRBV29-1 and TRBJ2-2; no reliable D call. The CDR3 is made up of 11 amino acids. Trimming left V 7 bases short and J 13 bases short, with 16 bases between. Per the germline V gene, CDR1 is SQVTM and CDR2 is ANQGSEA. CDR3 nucleotide sequence: TGCAGCGCCCTCTCTCGGGCAGTGCTGTTTTTT. Amino acids: CSALSRAVLFF.

CDR3 residues: CASSIVGQTYEQYF. The CDR3 coding sequence is TGTGCCAGTAGTATAGTGGGACAGACCTACGAGCAGTACTTC. This rearrangement joins TRBV19 to TRBJ2-7; 7 bases line up with TRBD1. There are 14 residues in the CDR3. The V and J ends lost 1 base and 2 bases, in that order; junction bases with no gene match: 2. Per germline, CDR1 LNHDA and CDR2 SQIVND (reference sequence).

V gene TRBV7-9 combines with J gene TRBJ2-7; TRBD1 is a possible D gene (5 bases). CDR1 is SEHNR and CDR2 is FQNEAQ in the germline V gene (reference sequence). Between the trimmed V and J ends, which lost 6 bases and 2 bases, there was a span of 11 bases. This CDR3 spans 13 amino acids. Here the CDR3 reads CASRSTGAYEQYF. Written as DNA, the CDR3 is TGTGCCAGCAGGTCTACAGGAGCCTACGAGCAGTACTTC.

The chain links TRBV13 to TRBJ2-6; TRBD1 agrees at 7 bases. CDR1 is PRHDT, CDR2 FYEKMQ, per germline (reference sequence). Losses at the gene ends were 5 bases for V and 0 bases for J; bases not matched to a gene: 4. The CDR3 sequence is 16 residues long. This chain's CDR3 is CASSGGTDSGANVLTF. The DNA of the CDR3 is TGTGCCAGCAGCGGTGGGACAGACTCTGGGGCCAACGTCCTGACTTTC.

The CDR3 protein is CASRPSSNNEQFF. In nucleotides, the CDR3 is TGTGCCAGCAGACCCTCTAGCAACAATGAGCAGTTCTTC. This rearrangement joins TRBV7-2 to TRBJ2-1; possibly TRBD2 for D (5 bases). The V end was cut by 6 bases, the J end by 5 bases, with 11 bases between. The germline V gene encodes CDR1 SGHTA and CDR2 FQGNSA. This CDR3 spans 13 amino acids. Combining the CDR3 with reference TRBV7-2 and TRBJ2-1 gives the whole variable domain GAGVSQSPSNKVTEKGKDVELRCDPISGHTALYWYRQSLGQGLEFLIYFQGNSAPDKSGLPSDRFSAERTGGSVSTLTIQRTQQEDSAVYLCASRPSSNNEQFFGPGTRLTVL.

The chain carries TRBV5-6 and TRBJ1-5; D gene ambiguous. V was trimmed by 4 bases and J by 8 bases, leaving 13 bases between them. Per germline, CDR1 SGHDT and CDR2 YYEEEE. The CDR3 covers 13 residues. The CDR3 nucleotides read TGTGCCAGCAGCCGACCTGGATTTGAGCCCCAGCATTTT. This translates into CASSRPGFEPQHF.

The chain has TRBV7-9 and TRBJ1-3; D ambiguous. This CDR3 is built from 12 residues. V lost 0 bases and J lost 7, with 4 bases in between. Germline assignment: CDR1 SEHNR and CDR2 FQNEAQ (reference sequence). As DNA, the CDR3 is TGTGCCAGCAGCTTAGCCAGGAACACCATATATTTT. It codes for CASSLARNTIYF.

The chain has TRBV5-6 and TRBJ1-4; D is ambiguous. The CDR3 spans 13 residues. Germline CDR1 reads SGHDT; CDR2 reads YYEEEE. V was cut by 2 bases and J by 7 bases, with 9 bases left in between. For the CDR3, the DNA is TGTGCCAGCAGCTTATTCCCGGGTGAAAAACTGTTTTTT. Its protein is CASSLFPGEKLFF.

V gene TRBV9 combines with J gene TRBJ1-2; D unclear. The germline V and J ends were trimmed by 0 bases and 4 bases, with 22 bases remaining between them. The germline gives CDR1 SGDLS, CDR2 YYNGEE. The length of the CDR3 is 18 residues. The CDR3 region is CASSVGGPGDWVFYGYTF. CDR3 DNA sequence: TGTGCCAGCAGCGTAGGTGGGCCCGGGGATTGGGTCTTCTATGGCTACACCTTC.

The chain carries TRBV27 and TRBJ2-7; no clear D gene. Germline lookup yields CDR1 MNHEY and CDR2 SMNVEV (reference sequence). The CDR3 loop spans 13 amino acids. V was pared by 3 bases and J by 9 bases, with 15 bases between. The DNA for the CDR3 is TGTGCCAGCAGTTTGGGGATCTCTACTGGGCAGTACTTC. As protein: CASSLGISTGQYF.

The chain uses TRBV10-3 and TRBJ1-2, with unresolved D. V was cut by 4 bases and J by 2 bases, with 5 bases left in between. CDR1 is ENHRY, CDR2 SYGVKD, per germline. The CDR3 spans 12 residues. CDR3 sequence: CAISAGNYGYTF. CDR3 nucleotide sequence: TGTGCCATCAGTGCCGGAAACTATGGCTACACCTTC.

The chain recombines TRBV7-2 with TRBJ2-7, with D tentatively TRBD2 (5 bases). Deletions cut 8 bases from V and 5 bases from J, with 13 bases between. In germline, CDR1 is SGHTA, CDR2 FQGNSA. The CDR3 runs to 12 residues. This CDR3 is CASEGIYNEQYF. As DNA, the CDR3 is TGTGCCAGCGAGGGAATCTACAACGAGCAGTACTTC. Full variable domain (outside the CDR3, taken from reference TRBV7-2 and TRBJ2-7): GAGVSQSPSNKVTEKGKDVELRCDPISGHTALYWYRQSLGQGLEFLIYFQGNSAPDKSGLPSDRFSAERTGGSVSTLTIQRTQQEDSAVYLCASEGIYNEQYFGPGTRLTVT.

This chain links TRBV14 with TRBJ2-3; possibly TRBD1 for D (5 bases). Trimming removed 3 bases from V and 1 base from J, with 20 bases in between. Germline values: CDR1 SGHDN, CDR2 FVKESK. The CDR3 covers 18 residues. The CDR3 loop is CASSQGRSGLKGTDTQYF. CDR3 bases: TGTGCCAGCAGCCAGGGCCGTTCAGGGTTGAAGGGCACAGATACGCAGTATTTT.